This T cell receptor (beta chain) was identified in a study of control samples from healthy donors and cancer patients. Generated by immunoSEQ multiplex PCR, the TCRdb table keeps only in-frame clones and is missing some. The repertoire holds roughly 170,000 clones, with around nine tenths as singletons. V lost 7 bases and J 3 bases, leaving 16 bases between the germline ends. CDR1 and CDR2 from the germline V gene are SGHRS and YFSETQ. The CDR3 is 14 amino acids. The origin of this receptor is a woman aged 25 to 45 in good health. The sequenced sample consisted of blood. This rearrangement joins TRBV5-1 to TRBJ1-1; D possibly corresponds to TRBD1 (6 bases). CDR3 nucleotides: TGCGCCAGCGAGATGGGGGGCGGGTACACTGAAGCTTTCTTT. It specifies CASEMGGGYTEAFF. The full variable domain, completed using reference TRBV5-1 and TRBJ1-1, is KAGVTQTPRYLIKTRGQQVTLSCSPISGHRSVSWYQQTPGQGLQFLFEYFSETQRNKGNFPGRFSGRQFSNSRSEMNVSTLELGDSALYLCASEMGGGYTEAFFGQGTRLTVV.